A single sample is the source of the 14 T cell receptor beta chains below, sequenced in a study of blood T cell repertoires in COVID-19. Sequenced by immunoSEQ multiplex PCR; TCRdb stores in-frame clones only, minus some. The sample includes under 70,000 clones, roughly 80% of them seen just once. Sequencing used peripheral blood. All receptors derive from a woman in her seventies with acute or convalescent COVID-19.

The rearrangement links TRBV11-2 to TRBJ1-1, with D perhaps TRBD1 (5 bases). Germline CDR1 is SGHAT and CDR2 is FQNNGV. This CDR3 spans 15 amino acids. V was trimmed by 7 bases and J by 0 bases, leaving 15 bases between them. The DNA for the CDR3 is TGTGCCAGCACGCTCGAGCCGGGGGTGAACACTGAAGCTTTCTTT. It specifies CASTLEPGVNTEAFF.

This clone was picked up one time. The chain joins TRBV6-5 to TRBJ1-1; 7 bases line up with TRBD1. CDR3 size: 16 residues. With 4 bases clipped from V and 3 bases from J, the junction kept 11 bases outside the gene matches. Germline V gene data show CDR1 as MNHEY and CDR2 as SVGAGI. The DNA of the CDR3 is TGTGCCAGCAGTTTGGACAGGAGAAATGGATACACTGAAGCTTTCTTT. This translates into CASSLDRRNGYTEAFF.

The V gene is TRBV5-4, the J gene TRBJ2-2; 9 nucleotides match TRBD1. V was clipped by 2 bases and J by 5 bases; unmatched bases: 4. The CDR3 totals 15 residues. Per germline, CDR1 SGHNT and CDR2 YYREEE (reference sequence). The CDR3: CASSFWGQGTGELFF. The CDR3 DNA reads TGTGCCAGCAGCTTTTGGGGACAGGGTACCGGGGAGCTGTTTTTT. Complete variable domain (other parts from reference TRBV5-4 and TRBJ2-2): ETGVTQSPTHLIKTRGQQVTLRCSSQSGHNTVSWYQQALGQGPQFIFQYYREEENGRGNFPPRFSGLQFPNYSSELNVNALELDDSALYLCASSFWGQGTGELFFGEGSRLTVL.

This chain joins TRBV29-1 and TRBJ2-4, with D uncertain. Germline CDR1 reads SQVTM; CDR2 reads ANQGSEA. V lost 3 bases and J lost 3, with 6 bases in between. The CDR3 has 12 residues. CDR3 amino acids: CSVEADKNIQYF. The CDR3 region has the DNA TGCAGCGTTGAGGCCGACAAAAACATTCAGTACTTC.

The rearrangement uses TRBV19 and TRBJ2-1; 10 nucleotides agree with TRBD2. The germline V gene encodes CDR1 LNHDA and CDR2 SQIVND (reference sequence). The J segment lost 6 bases and the V segment lost 6 bases, leaving 17 bases of the junction unmatched. The CDR3 has 18 residues. The DNA for the CDR3 is TGTGCCAGTAGACTGGTCTCTAGCGGGAGAAACTGGGTCAATGAGCAGTTCTTC. Amino acid sequence: CASRLVSSGRNWVNEQFF.

V and J are TRBV5-1 and TRBJ1-4; D may be TRBD1 (6 bases). The CDR3 sequence is 13 residues long. Per germline, CDR1 SGHRS and CDR2 YFSETQ. Deletions cut 4 bases from V and 14 bases from J, with 18 bases between. CDR3 in amino acids: CASSSTGFSNLFF. The CDR3 DNA reads as TGCGCCAGCAGCAGTACAGGGTTCTCTAATCTGTTTTTT.

The rearrangement uses TRBV20-1 and TRBJ2-3; D is perhaps TRBD2 (6 bases). Trimming pared 4 bases from V and 10 bases from J, leaving 12 bases between. Germline V CDR1 and CDR2: DFQATT, SNEGSKA (reference sequence). The CDR3 consists of 11 residues. The CDR3 region is CSATSGRAQYF. The CDR3 nucleotides read TGCAGTGCTACGAGCGGGCGAGCGCAGTATTTT.

The chain couples TRBV5-1 to TRBJ2-1, with D possibly matching TRBD1 (5 bases). The germline gives CDR1 SGHRS, CDR2 YFSETQ. CDR3 length: 13 residues. V lost 1 base and J lost 7, with 9 bases in between. CDR3 protein: CASSLRGRNEQFF. In DNA, the CDR3 is TGCGCCAGCAGCTTGAGGGGCCGGAATGAGCAGTTCTTC.

This clone is classed as medium-sized. The V and J genes are TRBV7-9 and TRBJ1-2; D may be TRBD1 (6 bases). V lost 6 bases, J lost 8 bases, and 19 bases lay in between. Germline V gives CDR1 SEHNR, CDR2 FQNEAQ (reference sequence). CDR3 length: 14 residues. The CDR3 is CASSQPGQIEGYTF. The CDR3 DNA reads TGTGCCAGCAGTCAACCGGGACAAATAGAGGGCTACACCTTC.

V and J are TRBV2 and TRBJ2-3, with 8 bases that match TRBD2. Per the germline V gene, CDR1 is SNHLY and CDR2 is FYNNEI. The CDR3 totals 18 residues. With V trimmed by 4 bases and J by 1 base, 13 bases remained unmatched. The CDR3 loop is CASSGIGWGLVGTDTQYF. The CDR3 region has the DNA TGTGCCAGCAGTGGAATAGGGTGGGGACTAGTAGGCACAGATACGCAGTATTTT.

J is TRBJ1-2 and V is TRBV27, with D perhaps TRBD1 (6 bases). The CDR3 runs to 13 residues. The V and J ends lost 3 bases and 13 bases respectively, with 18 bases between them. Germline V gene sequence: CDR1 MNHEY, CDR2 SMNVEV (reference sequence). The CDR3 here is CASSFSVQGPLTF. CDR3 bases: TGTGCCAGCAGTTTTTCCGTACAGGGCCCTCTCACCTTC.

The chain joins TRBV9 to TRBJ2-2; a weak D match, TRBD2 (5 bases). The CDR3 runs 14 residues. Germline V lookup: CDR1 SGDLS, CDR2 YYNGEE. V was cut by 4 bases and J by 6 bases, with 13 bases left in between. The DNA of the CDR3 is TGTGCCAGCAGCCGGACTCATAAGTCCGGGGAGCTGTTTTTT. Amino acids: CASSRTHKSGELFF. The full variable domain, its missing parts supplied by reference TRBV9 and TRBJ2-2, is DSGVTQTPKHLITATGQRVTLRCSPRSGDLSVYWYQQSLDQGLQFLIQYYNGEERAKGNILERFSAQQFPDLHSELNLSSLELGDSALYFCASSRTHKSGELFFGEGSRLTVL.

V is TRBV3-1 (or the pseudogene TRBV3-2) and J is TRBJ2-5, with TRBD2 matching 12 bases. V was pared by 7 bases and J by 6 bases, with 3 bases of the junction left unmatched. CDR3 size: 13 residues. Looked up from germline, CDR1 is LGHDT and CDR2 is YNNKEL (reference sequence). CDR3 bases: TGTGCCAGCAACCTAGCGGGGGGGCAGACCCAGTACTTC. Protein product: CASNLAGGQTQYF.

V and J are TRBV29-1 and TRBJ1-2; no definite D call. V was cut by 3 bases and J by 8 bases, with 7 bases left in between. CDR1 is SQVTM, CDR2 ANQGSEA, per germline. The CDR3 loop spans 10 amino acids. DNA of the CDR3: TGCAGCGTTGAGAGGGAAGGCTACACCTTC. Translation gives CSVEREGYTF.